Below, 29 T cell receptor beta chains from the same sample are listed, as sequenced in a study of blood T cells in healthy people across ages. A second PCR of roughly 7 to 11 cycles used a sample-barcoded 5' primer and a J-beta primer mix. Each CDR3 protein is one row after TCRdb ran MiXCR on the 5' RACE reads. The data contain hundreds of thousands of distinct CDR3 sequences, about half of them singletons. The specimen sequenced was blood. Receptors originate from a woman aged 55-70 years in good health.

CDR3 coding DNA: TGTGCCAGCAGCCCTCACAGGGGGATTTGGGAGCAGTACTTC. The encoded protein is CASSPHRGIWEQYF. V and J are TRBV14 and TRBJ2-7, with 8 bases matching TRBD1. V lost 4 bases and J lost 7; bases outside the gene matches: 9. The CDR3 consists of 14 residues. Germline-derived CDR1 and CDR2 are SGHDN and FVKESK. Filled out from reference TRBV14 and TRBJ2-7, the complete variable domain reads EAGVTQFPSHSVIEKGQTVTLRCDPISGHDNLYWYRRVMGKEIKFLLHFVKESKQDESGMPNNRFLAERTGGTYSTLKVQPAELEDSGVYFCASSPHRGIWEQYFGPGTRLTVT.

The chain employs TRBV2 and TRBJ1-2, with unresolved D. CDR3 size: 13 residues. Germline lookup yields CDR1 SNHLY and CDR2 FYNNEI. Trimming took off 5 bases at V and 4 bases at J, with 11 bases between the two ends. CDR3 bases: TGTGCCAGCAGTCCGCCCGAGGGCTATGGCTACACCTTC. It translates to CASSPPEGYGYTF.

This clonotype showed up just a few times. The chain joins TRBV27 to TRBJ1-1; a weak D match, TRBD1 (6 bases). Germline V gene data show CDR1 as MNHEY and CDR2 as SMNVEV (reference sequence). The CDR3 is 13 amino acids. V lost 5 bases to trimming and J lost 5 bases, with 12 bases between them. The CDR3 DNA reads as TGTGCCAGCAGTCGGACAGTATATACTGAAGCTTTCTTT. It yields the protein CASSRTVYTEAFF.

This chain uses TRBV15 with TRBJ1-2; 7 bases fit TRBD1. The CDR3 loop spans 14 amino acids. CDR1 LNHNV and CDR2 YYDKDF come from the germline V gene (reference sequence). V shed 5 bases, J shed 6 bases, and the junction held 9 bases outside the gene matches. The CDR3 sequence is CATSLNRDRDGYTF. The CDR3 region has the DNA TGTGCCACCAGCCTAAACCGGGACAGAGATGGCTACACCTTC.

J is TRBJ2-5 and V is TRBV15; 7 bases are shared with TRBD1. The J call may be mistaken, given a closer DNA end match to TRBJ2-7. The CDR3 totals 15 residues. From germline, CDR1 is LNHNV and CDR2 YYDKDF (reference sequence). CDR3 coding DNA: TGTGCCACCAGCGGACGACAGGGAGCTATCTACGAGCAGTACTTC. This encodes CATSGRQGAIYEQYF.

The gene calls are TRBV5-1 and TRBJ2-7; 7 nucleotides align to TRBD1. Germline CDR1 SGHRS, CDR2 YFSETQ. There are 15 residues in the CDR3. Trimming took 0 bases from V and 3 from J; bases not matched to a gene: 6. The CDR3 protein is CASSLGAGGLYEQYF. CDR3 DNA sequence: TGCGCCAGCAGCTTGGGCGCAGGGGGTCTCTACGAGCAGTACTTC.

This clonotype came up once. This CDR3 is CASSLGGGRIDTQYF. The CDR3 region has the DNA TGTGCCAGCAGTTTAGGTGGCGGGAGGATTGATACGCAGTATTTT. The V and J genes are TRBV12-3 or TRBV12-4 and TRBJ2-3; 8 nucleotides agree with TRBD2. There are 15 residues in the CDR3. V was clipped by 1 base and J by 6 bases; unmatched bases: 6.

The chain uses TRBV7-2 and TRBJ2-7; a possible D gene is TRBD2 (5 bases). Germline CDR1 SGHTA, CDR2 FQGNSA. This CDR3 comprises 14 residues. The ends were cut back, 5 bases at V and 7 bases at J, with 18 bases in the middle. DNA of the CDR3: TGTGCCAGCAGCCGCCGGACTGTCAACAATGAGCAGTACTTC. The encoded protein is CASSRRTVNNEQYF.

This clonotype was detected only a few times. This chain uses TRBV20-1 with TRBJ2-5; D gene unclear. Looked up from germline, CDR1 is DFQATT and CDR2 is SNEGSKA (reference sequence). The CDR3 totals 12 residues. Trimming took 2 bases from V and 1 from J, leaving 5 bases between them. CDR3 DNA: TGCAGTGCTAGAATTACCCAAGAGACCCAGTACTTC. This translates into CSARITQETQYF.

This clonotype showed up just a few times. Here the CDR3 reads CASSFSNYGYTF. CDR3 coding DNA: TGTGCCAGCAGCTTTTCGAACTATGGCTACACCTTC. V and J are TRBV7-2 and TRBJ1-2, with D uncertain. This CDR3 has 12 amino acids. Trimming took off 3 bases at V and 2 bases at J, with 4 bases between the two ends. The V gene's germline CDR1 is SGHTA and CDR2 FQGNSA.

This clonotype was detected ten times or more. The CDR3 DNA sequence: TGTGCCAGCAGCCGGTACCAAGAGACCCAGTACTTC. It yields the protein CASSRYQETQYF. The chain recombines TRBV7-2 with TRBJ2-5; D unresolved. This CDR3 is 12 amino acids long. Trimming shortened V by 5 bases and J by 0 bases, and 4 bases separated the two germline ends. CDR1 is SGHTA, CDR2 FQGNSA, per germline.

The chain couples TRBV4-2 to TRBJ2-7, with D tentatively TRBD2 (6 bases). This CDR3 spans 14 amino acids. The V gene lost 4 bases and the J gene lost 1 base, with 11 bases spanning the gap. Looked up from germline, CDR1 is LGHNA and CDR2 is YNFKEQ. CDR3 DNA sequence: TGTGCCAGCAGCCCTAGCGAACATTCCTACGAGCAGTACTTC. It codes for CASSPSEHSYEQYF.

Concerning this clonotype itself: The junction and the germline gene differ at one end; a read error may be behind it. This CDR3 is CDSSLGVADYGYTF. Written as DNA, the CDR3 is TGCGACAGCAGCTTGGGAGTGGCGGACTATGGCTACACCTTC. The chain couples TRBV5-1 to TRBJ1-2; D is undetermined. There are 14 residues in the CDR3. Per the germline V gene, CDR1 is SGHRS and CDR2 is YFSETQ. Filled out from reference TRBV5-1 and TRBJ1-2, the complete variable domain reads KAGVTQTPRYLIKTRGQQVTLSCSPISGHRSVSWYQQTPGQGLQFLFEYFSETQRNKGNFPGRFSGRQFSNSRSEMNVSTLELGDSALYLCDSSLGVADYGYTFGSGTRLTVV.

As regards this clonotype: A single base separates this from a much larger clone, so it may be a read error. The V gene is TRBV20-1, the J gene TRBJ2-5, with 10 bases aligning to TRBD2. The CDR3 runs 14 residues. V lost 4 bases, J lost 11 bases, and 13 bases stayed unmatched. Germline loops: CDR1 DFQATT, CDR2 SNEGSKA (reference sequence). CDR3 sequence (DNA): TGCAGTGCTATCAGCGGGAGGGCATACAATGAGCAGTACTTC. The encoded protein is CSAISGRAYNEQYF.

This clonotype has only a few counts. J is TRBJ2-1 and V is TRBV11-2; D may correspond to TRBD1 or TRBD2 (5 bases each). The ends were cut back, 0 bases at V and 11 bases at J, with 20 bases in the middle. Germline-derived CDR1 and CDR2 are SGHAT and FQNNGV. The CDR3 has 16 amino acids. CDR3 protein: CASSLDQGRTRMKQFF. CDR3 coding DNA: TGTGCCAGCAGCTTAGATCAGGGACGGACTCGAATGAAGCAGTTCTTC.

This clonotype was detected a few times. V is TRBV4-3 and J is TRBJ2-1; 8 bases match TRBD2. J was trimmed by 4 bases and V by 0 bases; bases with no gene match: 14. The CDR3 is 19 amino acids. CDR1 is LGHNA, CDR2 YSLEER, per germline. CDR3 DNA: TGCGCCAGCAGCCAAGATGTAGCGGGGAGGAGGTTGATGTACAATGAGCAGTTCTTC. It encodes CASSQDVAGRRLMYNEQFF.

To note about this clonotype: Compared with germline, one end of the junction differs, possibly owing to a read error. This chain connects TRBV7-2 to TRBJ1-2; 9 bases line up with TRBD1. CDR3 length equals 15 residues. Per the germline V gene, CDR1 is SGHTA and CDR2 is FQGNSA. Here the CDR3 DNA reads TGTGCCAGCAGCCCTGACAGGGGGGTTGCTTGGGGCTACATCTTC. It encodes CASSPDRGVAWGYIF.

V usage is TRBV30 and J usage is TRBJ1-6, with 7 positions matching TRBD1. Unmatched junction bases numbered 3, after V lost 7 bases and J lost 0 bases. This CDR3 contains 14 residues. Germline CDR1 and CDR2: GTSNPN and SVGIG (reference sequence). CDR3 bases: TGTGCCTCCCAGGGGGGCTCCTATAATTCACCCCTCCACTTT. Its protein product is CASQGGSYNSPLHF.

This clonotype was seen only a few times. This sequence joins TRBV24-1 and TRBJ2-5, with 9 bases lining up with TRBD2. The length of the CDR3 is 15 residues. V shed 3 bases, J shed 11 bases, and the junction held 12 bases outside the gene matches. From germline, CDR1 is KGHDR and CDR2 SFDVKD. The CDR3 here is CATSDRASGKGEQYF. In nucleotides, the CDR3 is TGTGCCACCAGTGATCGAGCTAGCGGGAAGGGTGAGCAGTACTTC.

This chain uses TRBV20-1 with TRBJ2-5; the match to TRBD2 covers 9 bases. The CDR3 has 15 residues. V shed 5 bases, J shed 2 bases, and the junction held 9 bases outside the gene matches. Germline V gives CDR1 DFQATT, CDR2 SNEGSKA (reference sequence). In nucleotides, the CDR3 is TGCAGTGCTCTCATCCAGCGGGGGGTTCAAGAGACCCAGTACTTC. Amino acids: CSALIQRGVQETQYF.

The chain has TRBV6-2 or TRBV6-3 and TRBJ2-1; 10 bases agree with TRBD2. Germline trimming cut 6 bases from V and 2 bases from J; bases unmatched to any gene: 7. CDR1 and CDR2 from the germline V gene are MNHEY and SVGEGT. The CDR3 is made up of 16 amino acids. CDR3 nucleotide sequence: TGTGCCAGCAGCGGGCCCCTAGCGGGAGCCTACAATGAGCAGTTCTTC. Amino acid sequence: CASSGPLAGAYNEQFF.

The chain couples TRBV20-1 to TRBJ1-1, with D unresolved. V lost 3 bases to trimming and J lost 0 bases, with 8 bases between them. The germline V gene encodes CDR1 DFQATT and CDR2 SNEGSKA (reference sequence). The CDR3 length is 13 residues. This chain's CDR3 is CSARAQLNTEAFF. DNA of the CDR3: TGCAGTGCTAGGGCGCAGCTGAACACTGAAGCTTTCTTT.

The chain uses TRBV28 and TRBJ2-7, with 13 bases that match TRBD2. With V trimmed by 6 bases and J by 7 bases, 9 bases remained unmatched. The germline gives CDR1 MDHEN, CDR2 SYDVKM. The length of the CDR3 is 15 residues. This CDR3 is CASSGLAGARGEQYF. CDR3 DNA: TGTGCCAGCAGCGGACTAGCGGGAGCTCGGGGGGAGCAGTACTTC.

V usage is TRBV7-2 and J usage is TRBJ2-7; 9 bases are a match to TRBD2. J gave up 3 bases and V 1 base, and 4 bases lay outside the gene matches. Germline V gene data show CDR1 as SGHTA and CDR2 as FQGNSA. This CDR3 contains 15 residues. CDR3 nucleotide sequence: TGTGCCAGCAGCTTAGGAAGGACTAGCGTCTACGAGCAGTACTTC. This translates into CASSLGRTSVYEQYF.

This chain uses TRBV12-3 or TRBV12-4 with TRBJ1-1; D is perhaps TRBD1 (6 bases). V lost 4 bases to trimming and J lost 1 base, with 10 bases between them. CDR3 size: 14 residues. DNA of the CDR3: TGTGCCAGCAGTTCCCCAGGGGCGAACACTGAAGCTTTCTTT. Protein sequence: CASSSPGANTEAFF.

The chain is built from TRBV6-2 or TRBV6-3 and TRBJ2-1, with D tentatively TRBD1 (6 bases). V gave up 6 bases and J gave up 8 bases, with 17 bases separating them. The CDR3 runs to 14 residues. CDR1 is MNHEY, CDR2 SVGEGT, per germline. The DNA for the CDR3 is TGTGCCAGCAGCACGGCAAACAGGGTAGATGAGCAGTTCTTC. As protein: CASSTANRVDEQFF.

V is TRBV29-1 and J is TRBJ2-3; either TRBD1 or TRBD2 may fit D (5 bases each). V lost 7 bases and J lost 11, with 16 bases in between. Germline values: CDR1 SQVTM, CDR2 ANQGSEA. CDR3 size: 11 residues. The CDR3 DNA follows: TGCAGCGCCGTGATGGGGACGAAGCAGTATTTT. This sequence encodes CSAVMGTKQYF.

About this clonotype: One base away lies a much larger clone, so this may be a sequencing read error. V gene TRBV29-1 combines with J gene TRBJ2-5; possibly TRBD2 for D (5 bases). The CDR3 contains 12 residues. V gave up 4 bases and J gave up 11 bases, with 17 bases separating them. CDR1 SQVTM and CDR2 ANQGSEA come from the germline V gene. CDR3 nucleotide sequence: TGCAGCGTTGGAGGGCAGGATGAGGAGCAGTACTTC. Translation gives CSVGGQDEEQYF. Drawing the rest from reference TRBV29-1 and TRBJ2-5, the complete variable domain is SAVISQKPSRDICQRGTSLTIQCQVDSQVTMMFWYRQQPGQSLTLIATANQGSEATYESGFVIDKFPISRPNLTFSTLTVSNMSPEDSSIYLCSVGGQDEEQYFGPGTRLLVL.

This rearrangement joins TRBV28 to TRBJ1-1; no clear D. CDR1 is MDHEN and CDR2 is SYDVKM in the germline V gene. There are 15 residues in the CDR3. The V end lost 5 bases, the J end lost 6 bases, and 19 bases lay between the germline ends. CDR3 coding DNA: TGTGCCAGCAGTCCCCTGACCCTCGCGAGGGCTGAAGCTTTCTTT. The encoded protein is CASSPLTLARAEAFF.